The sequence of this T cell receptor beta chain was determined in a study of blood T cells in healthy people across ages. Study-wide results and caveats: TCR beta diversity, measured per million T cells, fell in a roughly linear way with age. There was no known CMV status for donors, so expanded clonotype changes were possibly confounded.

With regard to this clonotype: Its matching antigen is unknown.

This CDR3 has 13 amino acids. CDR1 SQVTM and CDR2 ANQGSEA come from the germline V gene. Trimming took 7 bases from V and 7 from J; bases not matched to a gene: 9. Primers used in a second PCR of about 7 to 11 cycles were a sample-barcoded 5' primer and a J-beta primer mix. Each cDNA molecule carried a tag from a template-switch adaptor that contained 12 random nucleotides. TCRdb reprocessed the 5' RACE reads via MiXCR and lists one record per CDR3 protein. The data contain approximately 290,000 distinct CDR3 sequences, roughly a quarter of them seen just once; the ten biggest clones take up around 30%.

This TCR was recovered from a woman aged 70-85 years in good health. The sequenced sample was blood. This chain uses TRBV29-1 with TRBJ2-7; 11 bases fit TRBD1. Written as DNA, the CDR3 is TGCAGCGCCCGGGACAGGGGGGCAGTAGAGCAGTACTTC. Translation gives CSARDRGAVEQYF.